The clone carrying this TCR beta chain was observed many times. The antigen is unknown. There are 14 residues in the CDR3. Germline V lookup: CDR1 MNHEY, CDR2 SVGAGI. V lost 4 bases and J lost 0; bases outside the gene matches: 0. Construction of the TCRbeta library involved unique molecular identifiers. TCRdb passed the PCR reads through MiXCR, listing each CDR3 protein once. The table lists approximately 110,000 distinct CDR3 sequences, about 23% of them singletons. This sample was taken from a study of T-cell reconstitution after alpha-beta-depleted transplantation in children. Study-wide results and caveats: Surviving recipient T cells and thymic progenitors underlay high day-60 TCRbeta diversity in some patients. Diversity and T-cell counts at one year after transplant derived mostly from new T cells.

The sample was PBMCs, mostly from graft donor cells, taken 180 days after TCRalphabeta/CD19-depleted stem cell transplant. The chain joins TRBV6-5 to TRBJ2-4; 7 nucleotides align to TRBD2. This TCR was recovered from a male patient under 10 years old who had a stem cell transplant for chronic granulomatous disease, so the T cells may come from the graft donor. CDR3 protein: CASSLAGAKNIQYF. The CDR3 DNA sequence: TGTGCCAGCAGTTTAGCGGGAGCCAAAAACATTCAGTACTTC.